The 29 T cell receptor beta chains below all came from one sample that was sequenced in a study of cytomegalovirus exposure and HLA in healthy donors. PCR involved 60 Vbeta and 13 Jbeta primers. The table came from immunoSEQ multiplex PCR; TCRdb's copy has only in-frame clones and leaves some out. The data contain about 120,000 clones, about four fifths of them singletons. Sequencing was carried out using PBMCs. The receptor set was obtained from a female donor in good health and CMV-seropositive.

The J gene is TRBJ2-2, the V gene TRBV5-4; D call uncertain. The CDR3 runs 16 residues. V was shortened by 0 bases and J by 2 bases, with 11 bases between the two germline ends. CDR1 is SGHNT, CDR2 YYREEE, per germline (reference sequence). The CDR3 loop reads CASSLAGPTNTGELFF. DNA for the CDR3: TGTGCCAGCAGCTTGGCTGGTCCGACTAACACCGGGGAGCTGTTTTTT.

This chain joins TRBV28 and TRBJ1-2, with 9 bases lining up with TRBD1. Germline lookup yields CDR1 MDHEN and CDR2 SYDVKM. V shed 5 bases, J shed 8 bases, and the junction held 12 bases outside the gene matches. The CDR3 sequence is 15 residues long. CDR3 DNA sequence: TGTGCCAGCAGTACCCACGCCGGGACAGGGATCGGCTACACCTTC. Its translation: CASSTHAGTGIGYTF.

The chain has TRBV4-1 and TRBJ2-2; possibly TRBD2 for D (6 bases). This CDR3 region has 13 residues. CDR1 and CDR2 from the germline V gene are MGHRA and YSYEKL. V lost 8 bases to trimming and J lost 6 bases, with 13 bases between them. The CDR3 here is CASRDSDAGELFF. The DNA for the CDR3 is TGCGCCAGCCGGGACTCGGACGCCGGGGAGCTGTTTTTT.

The sample holds a few counts of this clone. One end of the junction is discordant with germline, which a read error may explain. V gene TRBV4-2 combines with J gene TRBJ2-1; 8 bases line up with TRBD1. Germline CDR1 is LGHNA and CDR2 is YNFKEQ. The CDR3 has 15 residues. CDR3 nucleotide sequence: TGTGCCAGCGGCCACTCGACAGGGGCGGTCGATGAGCAGTTCTTC. Its protein product is CASGHSTGAVDEQFF.

CDR3 in amino acids: CASSWPSGEADTQYF. The CDR3 nucleotides are TGTGCCAGCAGCTGGCCCAGCGGGGAAGCAGATACGCAGTATTTT. V gene TRBV5-4 combines with J gene TRBJ2-3; 7 bases align to TRBD2. After removal of 3 bases from V and 4 bases from J, the junction contained 8 bases not matched to a gene. Germline V gene data show CDR1 as SGHNT and CDR2 as YYREEE (reference sequence). This CDR3 region has 15 residues.

V gene TRBV19 combines with J gene TRBJ2-5; 15 bases line up with TRBD2. V lost 6 bases, J lost 3 bases, and 8 bases stayed unmatched. The CDR3 extends over 17 amino acids. Per the germline V gene, CDR1 is LNHDA and CDR2 is SQIVND (reference sequence). The CDR3 DNA reads as TGTGCCAGTAGGGGGACTAGCGGGGGGCCGGAAAAAGAGACCCAGTACTTC. As protein: CASRGTSGGPEKETQYF. The complete variable domain, with remaining parts taken from reference TRBV19 and TRBJ2-5, reads DGGITQSPKYLFRKEGQNVTLSCEQNLNHDAMYWYRQDPGQGLRLIYYSQIVNDFQKGDIAEGYSVSREKKESFPLTVTSAQKNPTAFYLCASRGTSGGPEKETQYFGPGTRLLVL.

The rearrangement links TRBV10-1 to TRBJ2-3; 14 bases map to TRBD2. V lost 3 bases, J lost 4 bases, and 3 bases stayed unmatched. The CDR3 extends over 16 amino acids. CDR1 is WNHNN, CDR2 SYGVQD, per germline (reference sequence). The CDR3 DNA reads TGCGCCAGCAGTGACCTGACTAGCGGGGGGGCAGATACGCAGTATTTT. The encoded protein is CASSDLTSGGADTQYF.

This clone is a singleton in its sample. V usage is TRBV19 and J usage is TRBJ2-2; D is perhaps TRBD1 (6 bases). CDR3 length equals 17 residues. Germline V gives CDR1 LNHDA, CDR2 SQIVND (reference sequence). V was pared by 5 bases and J by 4 bases, with 20 bases between. The CDR3 region is CASSSSPNRAVTGELFF. The CDR3 nucleotides read TGTGCCAGTAGTTCGTCTCCGAACAGGGCGGTCACCGGGGAGCTGTTTTTT. Full variable domain (missing parts from reference TRBV19 and TRBJ2-2): DGGITQSPKYLFRKEGQNVTLSCEQNLNHDAMYWYRQDPGQGLRLIYYSQIVNDFQKGDIAEGYSVSREKKESFPLTVTSAQKNPTAFYLCASSSSPNRAVTGELFFGEGSRLTVL.

The gene calls are TRBV30 and TRBJ2-2; D possibly corresponds to TRBD1 (5 bases). V gave up 3 bases and J gave up 4 bases, with 12 bases separating them. The CDR3 is made up of 14 amino acids. From germline, CDR1 is GTSNPN and CDR2 SVGIG (reference sequence). The CDR3 loop is CAWSRQGSTGELFF. In nucleotides, the CDR3 is TGTGCCTGGAGCCGTCAGGGTAGCACCGGGGAGCTGTTTTTT. The entire variable domain, with the rest obtained from reference TRBV30 and TRBJ2-2, is as follows: SQTIHQWPATLVQPVGSPLSLECTVEGTSNPNLYWYRQAAGRGLQLLFYSVGIGQISSEVPQNLSASRPQDRQFILSSKKLLLSDSGFYLCAWSRQGSTGELFFGEGSRLTVL.

V usage is TRBV9 and J usage is TRBJ2-2; D may be TRBD1 (6 bases). V was clipped by 7 bases and J by 7 bases, with 11 bases between them. The CDR3 runs 12 residues. Germline V gives CDR1 SGDLS, CDR2 YYNGEE. The CDR3 DNA reads as TGTGCCAGCGGAACAGGGATCGGGGAGCTGTTTTTT. Its protein is CASGTGIGELFF.

The rearrangement uses TRBV10-3 and TRBJ1-2, with TRBD1 matching 9 bases. The length of the CDR3 is 16 residues. With V trimmed by 5 bases and J by 4 bases, 11 bases remained unmatched. Germline V gives CDR1 ENHRY, CDR2 SYGVKD. CDR3 amino acids: CAISPGTGSGTYGYTF. The CDR3, as DNA: TGTGCCATCAGTCCCGGGACAGGGAGCGGGACCTATGGCTACACCTTC.

The V call is TRBV5-5, the J call TRBJ1-2; 9 positions match TRBD1. This CDR3 has 17 residues. Germline CDR1 reads SGHKS; CDR2 reads YYEKEE (reference sequence). J gave up 1 base and V 4 bases, and 11 bases lay outside the gene matches. CDR3 amino acids: CASSGIPGQGINYGYTF. CDR3 bases: TGTGCCAGCAGCGGAATACCGGGACAGGGAATTAACTATGGCTACACCTTC. Full variable domain (missing parts from reference TRBV5-5 and TRBJ1-2): DAGVTQSPTHLIKTRGQQVTLRCSPISGHKSVSWYQQVLGQGPQFIFQYYEKEERGRGNFPDRFSARQFPNYSSELNVNALLLGDSALYLCASSGIPGQGINYGYTFGSGTRLTVV.

This chain uses TRBV19 with TRBJ1-5; 8 bases line up with TRBD1. V lost 1 base, J lost 6 bases, and 5 bases stayed unmatched. CDR1 and CDR2 (germline): LNHDA, SQIVND (reference sequence). The CDR3 is 15 amino acids. The CDR3 bases are TGTGCCAGTAGTATAGCGGCAGGGGGCCTTCAGCCCCAGCATTTT. The encoded protein is CASSIAAGGLQPQHF. Using reference TRBV19 and TRBJ1-5 for the parts outside the CDR3, the full variable domain is DGGITQSPKYLFRKEGQNVTLSCEQNLNHDAMYWYRQDPGQGLRLIYYSQIVNDFQKGDIAEGYSVSREKKESFPLTVTSAQKNPTAFYLCASSIAAGGLQPQHFGDGTRLSIL.

The chain has TRBV28 and TRBJ2-5, with 7 bases that match TRBD2. V shed 7 bases and J 4 bases; nucleotides not matched to a gene: 9. The CDR3 loop spans 14 amino acids. Per the germline V gene, CDR1 is MDHEN and CDR2 is SYDVKM. The CDR3 bases are TGTGCCAGCATGGGCGGTCCGGGGGGAGAGACCCAGTACTTC. This codes for CASMGGPGGETQYF.

V gene TRBV6-1 combines with J gene TRBJ1-4, with 9 bases identical to TRBD1. The CDR3 is made up of 18 amino acids. CDR1 and CDR2 from the germline V gene are MNHNS and SASEGT. Unmatched junction bases numbered 7, after V lost 2 bases and J lost 0 bases. The CDR3 DNA reads as TGTGCCAGCAGTGAATTTCGGACAGGGGTTGCAACTAATGAAAAACTGTTTTTT. Translation: CASSEFRTGVATNEKLFF.

The chain carries TRBV7-2 and TRBJ2-7; D gene uncertain. This CDR3 has 12 amino acids. The V gene's germline CDR1 is SGHTA and CDR2 FQGNSA. V was clipped by 5 bases and J by 4 bases, with 9 bases between them. The CDR3 sequence is CASSPVTYEQYF. The CDR3 bases are TGTGCCAGCAGCCCCGTCACTTACGAGCAGTACTTC.

The chain recombines TRBV7-3 with TRBJ2-1; 11 bases map to TRBD1. V shed 5 bases and J 9 bases; nucleotides not matched to a gene: 15. CDR1 and CDR2 (germline): SGHTA, FQGTGA. The CDR3 consists of 17 residues. The CDR3 DNA sequence: TGTGCCAGCAGCCCCGCACAAGGGACAGGGGGATTGGGTGAGCAGTTCTTC. It specifies CASSPAQGTGGLGEQFF.

The chain is built from TRBV13 and TRBJ1-2; 7 nucleotides align to TRBD1. V was pared by 5 bases and J by 2 bases, with 14 bases of the junction left unmatched. The CDR3 length is 17 residues. In germline, CDR1 is PRHDT, CDR2 FYEKMQ (reference sequence). CDR3: CASSRSIVRQGNYGYTF. The CDR3 bases are TGTGCCAGCAGCAGATCCATCGTTCGACAGGGAAACTATGGCTACACCTTC. The full variable domain, rest sourced from reference TRBV13 and TRBJ1-2, is AAGVIQSPRHLIKEKRETATLKCYPIPRHDTVYWYQQGPGQDPQFLISFYEKMQSDKGSIPDRFSAQQFSDYHSELNMSSLELGDSALYFCASSRSIVRQGNYGYTFGSGTRLTVV.

This rearrangement joins TRBV7-9 to TRBJ1-6, with TRBD1 as a possible D gene (5 bases). Trimming stripped 1 base from V and 8 bases from J, with 12 bases between. CDR1 and CDR2 (germline): SEHNR, FQNEAQ (reference sequence). The CDR3 consists of 15 residues. Here the CDR3 DNA reads TGTGCCAGCAGCTTAGAGGGACTCGGTTATTCACCCCTCCACTTT. It specifies CASSLEGLGYSPLHF.

The chain uses TRBV19 and TRBJ2-3; 9 bases are a match to TRBD1. V gave up 5 bases and J gave up 4 bases; unmatched junction bases: 7. Per the germline V gene, CDR1 is LNHDA and CDR2 is SQIVND (reference sequence). The CDR3 is made up of 15 amino acids. The CDR3 DNA reads as TGTGCCAGTAGTTGGGGACAGGGTTTTTCAGATACGCAGTATTTT. This encodes CASSWGQGFSDTQYF.

This clone showed up just a few times. The rearrangement uses TRBV6-5 and TRBJ2-7; a possible D gene is TRBD2 (6 bases). This CDR3 is built from 15 residues. V lost 6 bases, J lost 0 bases, and 15 bases lay in between. The germline gives CDR1 MNHEY, CDR2 SVGAGI. CDR3 coding DNA: TGTGCCAGCAGACCGGACTACGTCCGCTCCTACGAGCAGTACTTC. Amino acid sequence: CASRPDYVRSYEQYF.

This chain joins TRBV7-9 and TRBJ1-1; 7 bases agree with TRBD1. From germline, CDR1 is SEHNR and CDR2 FQNEAQ (reference sequence). Germline trimming cut 1 base from V and 4 bases from J; bases unmatched to any gene: 6. The CDR3 extends over 15 amino acids. CDR3 protein: CASSLDIAGGTEAFF. CDR3 bases: TGTGCCAGCAGCTTAGACATTGCAGGGGGCACTGAAGCTTTCTTT.

A note on this clone: At one of its ends the junction is not consistent with the germline gene, which may arise from a read error. This chain links TRBV9 with TRBJ2-3, with 9 bases lining up with TRBD2. Germline CDR1 and CDR2: SGDLS and YYNGEE. This CDR3 is 14 amino acids long. The CDR3 nucleotides are TGTGCCAGCAGCGGAAGCGGGGGGATAGATGCGCAGTATTTT. The encoded protein is CASSGSGGIDAQYF.

This sequence joins TRBV30 and TRBJ1-6, with TRBD1 as a possible D gene (5 bases). V lost 8 bases to trimming and J lost 4 bases, with 15 bases between them. Germline V gene data show CDR1 as GTSNPN and CDR2 as SVGIG (reference sequence). The length of the CDR3 is 14 residues. The chain's CDR3 is CAQAGTEYNSPLHF. Written as DNA, the CDR3 is TGTGCCCAAGCCGGGACTGAGTATAATTCACCCCTCCACTTT.

This sequence joins TRBV7-2 and TRBJ2-2; D might be TRBD2 (5 bases). Trimming stripped 4 bases from V and 3 bases from J, with 9 bases between. CDR3 size: 14 residues. Germline loops: CDR1 SGHTA, CDR2 FQGNSA. CDR3 nucleotide sequence: TGTGCCAGCAGCTCTAGCTGGTACACCGGGGAGCTGTTTTTT. Translating it yields CASSSSWYTGELFF.

The chain couples TRBV30 to TRBJ1-1; D unresolved. Trimming took off 5 bases at V and 1 base at J, with 14 bases between the two ends. The germline CDR1 and CDR2 sequences are GTSNPN and SVGIG (reference sequence). The CDR3 is made up of 14 amino acids. CDR3: CAWDELGGNTEAFF. DNA for the CDR3: TGTGCCTGGGACGAACTGGGAGGGAACACTGAAGCTTTCTTT.

The chain joins TRBV19 to TRBJ2-3; D is ambiguous. The CDR3 extends over 11 amino acids. Trimming stripped 4 bases from V and 6 bases from J, with 5 bases between. CDR1 and CDR2 from the germline V gene are LNHDA and SQIVND (reference sequence). The CDR3 DNA reads as TGTGCCAGTAGTAAAACTGATACGCAGTATTTT. Protein: CASSKTDTQYF.

V gene TRBV11-2 combines with J gene TRBJ2-2, with TRBD1 matching over 11 bases. The CDR3 covers 17 residues. The V gene end was trimmed by 4 bases and the J gene end by 9 bases; junction bases not matched to a gene: 13. Germline CDR1 is SGHAT and CDR2 is FQNNGV. The CDR3 sequence is CASSSTLGTGGRRELFF. CDR3 sequence (DNA): TGTGCCAGCAGCTCCACACTAGGGACAGGGGGGAGGAGGGAGCTGTTTTTT.

The V gene is TRBV4-1, the J gene TRBJ2-3; 11 bases are shared with TRBD2. This CDR3 is 20 amino acids long. The germline V gene has CDR1 MGHRA and CDR2 YSYEKL. J lost 1 base, V lost 0 bases, and 12 bases had no gene match. DNA for the CDR3: TGCGCCAGCAGCCAAGACCCCGAGAATAGCGGGGGGGCTGGCACAGATACGCAGTATTTT. The encoded protein is CASSQDPENSGGAGTDTQYF.